The 29 T cell receptor beta chains in this list originate from one sample, sequenced in a study of blood T cell repertoires in COVID-19. Produced via immunoSEQ multiplex PCR; TCRdb's table is partial and in-frame only. The sample lists 150,000 to 200,000 clones; about 80% were seen once. Sequencing was done on a sample of peripheral blood. The receptors come from an elderly woman with acute or convalescent COVID-19.

The V call is TRBV9, the J call TRBJ2-3; 8 positions match TRBD2. CDR3 length equals 17 residues. J was trimmed by 0 bases and V by 4 bases; bases with no gene match: 10. CDR1 SGDLS and CDR2 YYNGEE come from the germline V gene. The CDR3 DNA reads TGTGCCAGCAGCCCGCGGTTTAGCGGGAAGAGCACAGATACGCAGTATTTT. Its protein is CASSPRFSGKSTDTQYF.

V gene TRBV11-2 combines with J gene TRBJ2-7; D unresolved. The germline V gene encodes CDR1 SGHAT and CDR2 FQNNGV. V lost 8 bases and J 3 bases, leaving 11 bases between the germline ends. CDR3 size: 12 residues. The CDR3 spells CASRRSIYEQYF. The DNA of the CDR3 is TGTGCCAGCCGGAGATCTATCTACGAGCAGTACTTC.

The chain recombines TRBV6-1 with TRBJ2-1, with TRBD2 matching over 7 bases. Germline values: CDR1 MNHNS, CDR2 SASEGT. Losses at the gene ends were 1 base for V and 9 bases for J; bases not matched to a gene: 9. This CDR3 has 15 residues. The CDR3 sequence: CASSEVGGSRGEQFF. DNA of the CDR3: TGTGCCAGCAGTGAAGTGGGAGGGAGTCGGGGTGAGCAGTTCTTC.

This chain links TRBV27 with TRBJ1-1; D uncertain. The CDR3 runs to 13 residues. V lost 5 bases, J lost 1 base, and 8 bases lay in between. Germline CDR1 MNHEY, CDR2 SMNVEV (reference sequence). CDR3 nucleotide sequence: TGTGCCAGCAGTCACGGGGAGAACACTGAAGCTTTCTTT. Translated, it gives CASSHGENTEAFF.

This clone has just a few counts. The chain is built from TRBV9 and TRBJ2-1; D is perhaps TRBD1 (6 bases). V was shortened by 0 bases and J by 2 bases, with 9 bases between the two germline ends. Germline V gives CDR1 SGDLS, CDR2 YYNGEE. CDR3 length: 15 amino acids. This CDR3 reads CASSVEDSTYNEQFF. The CDR3 DNA follows: TGTGCCAGCAGCGTAGAGGACAGTACCTACAATGAGCAGTTCTTC.

The rearrangement links TRBV27 to TRBJ1-6, with 7 bases lining up with TRBD1. With 10 bases clipped from V and 6 bases from J, the junction kept 9 bases outside the gene matches. Per the germline V gene, CDR1 is MNHEY and CDR2 is SMNVEV (reference sequence). The CDR3 totals 14 residues. The chain's CDR3 is CATGKGQLNSPLHF. The CDR3 DNA reads as TGTGCCACCGGAAAGGGACAGCTTAATTCACCCCTCCACTTT.

The CDR3 DNA follows: TGTGCCAGCAGTTACCATACCGGGACAGGGGCCATCCTAGCCAAAAACATTCAGTACTTC. Residues: CASSYHTGTGAILAKNIQYF. The chain carries TRBV6-2 or TRBV6-3 and TRBJ2-4, with 10 nucleotides matching TRBD1. Trimming cost V 2 bases and J 0 bases; bases outside gene matches: 13. This CDR3 has 20 residues. Germline V lookup: CDR1 MNHEY, CDR2 SVGEGT.

The V call is TRBV6-2 or TRBV6-3, the J call TRBJ2-4, with 10 bases aligning to TRBD1. The germline CDR1 and CDR2 sequences are MNHEY and SVGEGT. This CDR3 is built from 17 residues. V lost 6 bases and J lost 2; bases outside the gene matches: 10. The CDR3 reads CASSQTGGSLSKNIQYF. DNA for the CDR3: TGTGCCAGCAGCCAGACAGGGGGCTCGTTATCCAAAAACATTCAGTACTTC.

Notes on this clone: Sequence at one end of the junction differs from germline and may be a read error. The chain carries TRBV7-7 and TRBJ2-2, with TRBD2 identical over 7 bases. There are 17 residues in the CDR3. Germline values: CDR1 SSHAT, CDR2 FNYEAQ (reference sequence). The CDR3: CASSLLAGEPNTGELFF. The CDR3, as DNA: TGTGCTAGCAGCTTACTGGCGGGGGAACCGAACACCGGGGAGCTGTTTTTT.

The gene calls are TRBV29-1 and TRBJ1-2; D not certain. V was cut by 6 bases and J by 0 bases, with 17 bases left in between. This CDR3 comprises 15 residues. CDR1 SQVTM and CDR2 ANQGSEA come from the germline V gene. The CDR3: CSVAGFRSTNYGYTF. As DNA, the CDR3 is TGCAGCGTCGCGGGTTTCAGGTCGACTAACTATGGCTACACCTTC. The full variable domain, with the rest looked up from reference TRBV29-1 and TRBJ1-2, is SAVISQKPSRDICQRGTSLTIQCQVDSQVTMMFWYRQQPGQSLTLIATANQGSEATYESGFVIDKFPISRPNLTFSTLTVSNMSPEDSSIYLCSVAGFRSTNYGYTFGSGTRLTVV.

The chain employs TRBV29-1 and TRBJ2-1; 13 bases fit TRBD2. CDR1 is SQVTM and CDR2 is ANQGSEA in the germline V gene. V lost 7 bases and J lost 7; bases outside the gene matches: 7. The CDR3 covers 14 residues. CDR3 bases: TGCAGCGGGGCGACTAGCGGGAGGTGGAATGAGCAGTTCTTC. Translation: CSGATSGRWNEQFF.

The genes are TRBV13 and TRBJ1-5; TRBD1 matches at 8 bases. Germline values: CDR1 PRHDT, CDR2 FYEKMQ (reference sequence). The J segment lost 2 bases and the V segment lost 6 bases, leaving 6 bases of the junction unmatched. The CDR3 is 15 residues long. The CDR3 DNA sequence: TGTGCCAGCAGGCCAACAGGGGGTGGCAATCAGCCCCAGCATTTT. Translating it yields CASRPTGGGNQPQHF.

This clone was detected once. CDR3 sequence: CASSWGLADYEQYF. CDR3 bases: TGTGCCAGCAGCTGGGGACTAGCCGACTACGAGCAGTACTTC. This chain joins TRBV5-4 and TRBJ2-7; TRBD2 matches at 9 bases. The CDR3 is 14 amino acids. From germline, CDR1 is SGHNT and CDR2 YYREEE (reference sequence). The ends lost 3 bases at V and 3 bases at J; junction bases unmatched: 4.

The chain recombines TRBV6-5 with TRBJ1-3; perhaps TRBD1 as D (6 bases). The V and J ends lost 7 bases and 6 bases respectively, with 19 bases between them. CDR3 length: 15 amino acids. The germline gives CDR1 MNHEY, CDR2 SVGAGI. The CDR3 region is CASNEPRQGKNTIYF. The CDR3 DNA reads as TGTGCCAGCAACGAACCACGCCAGGGGAAAAACACCATATATTTT.

The chain employs TRBV5-4 and TRBJ2-1, with unresolved D. CDR3 length: 15 residues. The germline CDR1 and CDR2 sequences are SGHNT and YYREEE (reference sequence). V lost 0 bases to trimming and J lost 6 bases, with 13 bases between them. The CDR3 DNA follows: TGTGCCAGCAGCTTGGCTGTTAGCTTGTCCAATGAGCAGTTCTTC. Its protein product is CASSLAVSLSNEQFF.

V and J are TRBV7-9 and TRBJ1-4; TRBD1 matches 8 bases. This CDR3 comprises 15 residues. Germline-derived CDR1 and CDR2 are SEHNR and FQNEAQ (reference sequence). Trimming at V came to 3 bases and at J to 5 bases, leaving 5 bases not matched to a gene. Written as DNA, the CDR3 is TGTGCCAGCAGCTTGTGGACAGGGAAGAATGAAAAACTGTTTTTT. This gives the protein CASSLWTGKNEKLFF.

V is TRBV5-1 and J is TRBJ2-7, with TRBD2 matching 9 bases. The CDR3 runs to 13 residues. Trimming removed 4 bases from V and 6 bases from J; junction bases left unmatched: 5. Germline V lookup: CDR1 SGHRS, CDR2 YFSETQ. CDR3 region: CASSLAGPGEQYF. In DNA form, the CDR3 reads TGCGCCAGCAGCCTAGCGGGACCAGGCGAGCAGTACTTC.

The rearrangement joins TRBV21-1 to TRBJ2-1; whether TRBD1, the table's D call, matches the DNA was not checked. TRBV21-1 is designated a pseudogene. CDR3 length: 13 amino acids. The CDR3 DNA reads as TGTGCCAGCAGCACAGGCGAAGTAACAAAGCAGTTCTTC. Protein sequence: CASSTGEVTKQFF.

The V and J genes are TRBV12-5 and TRBJ2-1, with 8 nucleotides matching TRBD1. The CDR3 is 20 residues long. The V and J ends lost 0 bases and 0 bases, in that order; junction bases with no gene match: 13. Germline CDR1 reads LGHNT; CDR2 reads FRNRAP. The CDR3 protein is CASGLVIGQGVGISYNEQFF. The CDR3 coding sequence is TGTGCTAGTGGTTTGGTAATAGGACAGGGCGTAGGAATCTCCTACAATGAGCAGTTCTTC.

To note about this clone: Sequence at one end of the junction differs from germline and may be a read error. The chain recombines TRBV5-4 with TRBJ1-4, with D maybe TRBD1 (6 bases). CDR3 length: 15 amino acids. Per the germline V gene, CDR1 is SGHNT and CDR2 is YYREEE (reference sequence). CDR3 sequence: CASSLGGRQGEKLFF. Written as DNA, the CDR3 is TGTGCCAGCAGTTTGGGGGGGCGACAAGGTGAAAAACTGTTTTTT.

This clone was seen more than once but under ten times. This chain joins TRBV12-3 or TRBV12-4 and TRBJ1-5; D may be TRBD1 (6 bases). Trimming shortened V by 4 bases and J by 10 bases, and 14 bases separated the two germline ends. The CDR3 spans 13 residues. As DNA, the CDR3 is TGTGCCAGCAGTTCCCGGGACATAGGTCCCCAGCATTTT. This sequence encodes CASSSRDIGPQHF.

J is TRBJ1-4 and V is TRBV6-2 or TRBV6-3, with D uncertain. The ends were cut back, 2 bases at V and 0 bases at J, with 7 bases in the middle. Germline V CDR1 and CDR2: MNHEY, SVGEGT. CDR3 size: 15 residues. DNA for the CDR3: TGTGCCAGCAGTTACCGGGGTGCAACTAATGAAAAACTGTTTTTT. The encoded protein is CASSYRGATNEKLFF.

The V call is TRBV2, the J call TRBJ2-1; 12 nucleotides match TRBD2. V shed 4 bases, J shed 6 bases, and the junction held 4 bases outside the gene matches. The CDR3 sequence is 15 residues long. CDR1 is SNHLY and CDR2 is FYNNEI in the germline V gene. The CDR3 reads CASSGTSGRSNEQFF. The CDR3 DNA is TGTGCCAGCAGTGGAACTAGCGGGAGGAGCAATGAGCAGTTCTTC.

This clone has a handful of counts. The chain uses TRBV4-2 and TRBJ1-6, with TRBD1 as a possible D gene (5 bases). V lost 0 bases to trimming and J lost 7 bases, with 13 bases between them. CDR3 length: 16 residues. Germline CDR1 LGHNA, CDR2 YNFKEQ. The CDR3 here is CASSQEDSITNSPLHF. As DNA, the CDR3 is TGTGCCAGCAGCCAAGAAGACAGCATCACAAATTCACCCCTCCACTTT.

This chain links TRBV3-1 (or the pseudogene TRBV3-2) with TRBJ2-5; the D gene is possibly TRBD2 (5 bases). Germline V gene sequence: CDR1 LGHDT, CDR2 YNNKEL (reference sequence). Deletions cut 4 bases from V and 5 bases from J, with 17 bases between. The CDR3 consists of 15 residues. The CDR3 sequence: CASSPSSSGWETQYF. The CDR3 nucleotides are TGTGCCAGCAGCCCTTCTAGCTCGGGTTGGGAGACCCAGTACTTC.

The chain is built from TRBV6-5 and TRBJ2-7; tentative D call: TRBD1 (5 bases). Germline V CDR1 and CDR2: MNHEY, SVGAGI. V lost 6 bases and J lost 2, with 14 bases in between. The CDR3 spans 14 residues. CDR3 in DNA: TGTGCCAGCAGCCCGGTGGGGCCAGCCTACGAGCAGTACTTC. This codes for CASSPVGPAYEQYF.

This clone has ten or more counts. The rearrangement uses TRBV19 and TRBJ1-1, with a tentative D call TRBD1 (6 bases). The germline V and J ends were trimmed by 6 bases and 1 base, with 12 bases remaining between them. The CDR3 spans 14 residues. CDR1 and CDR2 from the germline V gene are LNHDA and SQIVND (reference sequence). The CDR3 DNA sequence: TGTGCCAGTAGGACGGGACAAACGAACACTGAAGCTTTCTTT. This encodes CASRTGQTNTEAFF.

The chain links TRBV2 to TRBJ2-5; no reliable D call. Trimming shortened V by 4 bases and J by 4 bases, and 7 bases separated the two germline ends. The CDR3 has 12 amino acids. CDR1 SNHLY and CDR2 FYNNEI come from the germline V gene. This CDR3 is CASSVVGETQYF. CDR3 DNA sequence: TGTGCCAGCAGTGTGGTCGGAGAGACCCAGTACTTC.

The chain joins TRBV19 to TRBJ2-2; no firm D call. V was cut by 5 bases and J by 1 base, with 8 bases left in between. The CDR3 is 14 amino acids. The germline CDR1 and CDR2 sequences are LNHDA and SQIVND (reference sequence). The CDR3 protein is CASSGKRNTGELFF. The CDR3 nucleotides are TGTGCCAGTAGTGGCAAACGGAACACCGGGGAGCTGTTTTTT.